The 7 T cell receptor beta chains below come from one sample, sequenced in a study of blood T cell repertoires in COVID-19. The method was immunoSEQ multiplex PCR; TCRdb's version includes in-frame clones alone and lacks a portion of them. The table records over 110,000 clones, around 72% of them present only once. Sequenced material: peripheral blood. Source of these receptors: a woman in her sixties or seventies with acute or convalescent COVID-19.

Comments on this clone: The sample carries other DNA sequences with the same CDR3. The V call is TRBV19, the J call TRBJ2-6, with a weak D call TRBD2 (6 bases). Germline values: CDR1 LNHDA, CDR2 SQIVND (reference sequence). The ends were cut back, 1 base at V and 3 bases at J, with 10 bases in the middle. The CDR3 sequence is 16 residues long. In DNA, the CDR3 is TGTGCCAGTAGTATAGCCGGGGGTAGTGGGGCCAACGTCCTGACTTTC. This encodes CASSIAGGSGANVLTF.

The V gene is TRBV7-6, the J gene TRBJ2-7; the match to TRBD2 covers 13 bases. CDR3 length: 20 residues. Germline V gene data show CDR1 as SGHVS and CDR2 as FNYEAQ. V gave up 6 bases and J gave up 3 bases; unmatched junction bases: 20. The CDR3 protein is CASRLDRGTSGKVTHYEQYF. CDR3 DNA sequence: TGTGCCAGCAGGCTAGACAGGGGGACTAGCGGGAAGGTGACGCACTACGAGCAGTACTTC.

This rearrangement joins TRBV18 to TRBJ2-1, with D possibly matching TRBD2 (5 bases). The CDR3 has 13 residues. Germline lookup yields CDR1 KGHSH and CDR2 LQKENI. Trimming shortened V by 1 base and J by 8 bases, and 9 bases separated the two germline ends. The CDR3 spells CASSPLTRDEQFF. CDR3 DNA: TGTGCCAGCTCACCACTCACGAGGGATGAGCAGTTCTTC.

This clone was seen many times. The V call is TRBV27, the J call TRBJ2-2; D remains ambiguous. The CDR3 covers 12 residues. From germline, CDR1 is MNHEY and CDR2 SMNVEV (reference sequence). V was trimmed by 10 bases and J by 8 bases, leaving 14 bases between them. The CDR3 DNA reads TGTGCCATCGGTATGGGCCGTGGGGAGCTGTTTTTT. Amino acid sequence: CAIGMGRGELFF.

The chain couples TRBV15 to TRBJ2-1; D possibly corresponds to TRBD2 (5 bases). CDR1 is LNHNV, CDR2 YYDKDF, per germline (reference sequence). V was pared by 0 bases and J by 5 bases, with 11 bases between. There are 15 residues in the CDR3. In DNA, the CDR3 is TGTGCCACCAGCAGAGACCCCCGAGCGGACAATGAGCAGTTCTTC. Amino acids: CATSRDPRADNEQFF.

This sequence joins TRBV29-1 and TRBJ2-5; 13 nucleotides match TRBD2. V trimming: 8 bases; J trimming: 2 bases; junction bases outside the gene matches: 11. Germline V lookup: CDR1 SQVTM, CDR2 ANQGSEA. The CDR3 sequence is 16 residues long. This chain's CDR3 is CSIGLAGELIQETQYF. As DNA, the CDR3 is TGCAGCATCGGACTAGCGGGAGAGCTCATTCAAGAGACCCAGTACTTC.

The rearrangement uses TRBV19 and TRBJ2-2; no definite D call. Germline loops: CDR1 LNHDA, CDR2 SQIVND (reference sequence). CDR3 length: 15 amino acids. V shed 7 bases and J shed 5 bases, with 17 bases lying between them. This chain's CDR3 is CASNHGVPGTGELFF. The CDR3 nucleotides read TGTGCCAGTAATCATGGCGTGCCCGGGACCGGGGAGCTGTTTTTT.